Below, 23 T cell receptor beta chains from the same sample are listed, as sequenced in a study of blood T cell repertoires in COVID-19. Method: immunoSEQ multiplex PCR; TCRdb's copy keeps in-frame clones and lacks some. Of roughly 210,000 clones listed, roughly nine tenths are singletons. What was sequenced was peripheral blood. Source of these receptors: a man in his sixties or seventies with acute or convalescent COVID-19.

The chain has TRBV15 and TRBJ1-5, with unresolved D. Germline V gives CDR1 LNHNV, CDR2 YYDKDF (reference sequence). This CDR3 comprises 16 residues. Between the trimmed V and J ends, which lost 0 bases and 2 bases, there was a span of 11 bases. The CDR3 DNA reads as TGTGCCACCAGCAGAGATGAGGATTTGGGCAATCAGCCCCAGCATTTT. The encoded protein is CATSRDEDLGNQPQHF.

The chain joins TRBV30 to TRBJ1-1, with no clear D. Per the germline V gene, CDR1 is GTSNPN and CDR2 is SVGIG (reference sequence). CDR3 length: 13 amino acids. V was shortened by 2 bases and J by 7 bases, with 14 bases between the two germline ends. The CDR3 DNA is TGTGCCTGGAGTTATGGCCCATCACGTGAAGCTTTCTTT. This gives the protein CAWSYGPSREAFF.

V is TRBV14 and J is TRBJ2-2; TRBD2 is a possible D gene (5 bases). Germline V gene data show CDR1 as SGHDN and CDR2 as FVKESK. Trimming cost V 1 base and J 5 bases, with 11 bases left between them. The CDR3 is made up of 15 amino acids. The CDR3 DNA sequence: TGTGCCAGCAGCCAAGCGAGGGCGTGGACCGGGGAGCTGTTTTTT. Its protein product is CASSQARAWTGELFF. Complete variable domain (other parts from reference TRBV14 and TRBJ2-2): EAGVTQFPSHSVIEKGQTVTLRCDPISGHDNLYWYRRVMGKEIKFLLHFVKESKQDESGMPNNRFLAERTGGTYSTLKVQPAELEDSGVYFCASSQARAWTGELFFGEGSRLTVL.

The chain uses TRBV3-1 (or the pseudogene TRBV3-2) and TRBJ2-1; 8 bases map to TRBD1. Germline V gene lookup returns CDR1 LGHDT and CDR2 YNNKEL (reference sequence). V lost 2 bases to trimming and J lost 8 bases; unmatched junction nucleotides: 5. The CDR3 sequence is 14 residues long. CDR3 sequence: CASSQRDRSDEQFF. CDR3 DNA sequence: TGTGCCAGCAGCCAAAGGGACAGGTCGGATGAGCAGTTCTTC.

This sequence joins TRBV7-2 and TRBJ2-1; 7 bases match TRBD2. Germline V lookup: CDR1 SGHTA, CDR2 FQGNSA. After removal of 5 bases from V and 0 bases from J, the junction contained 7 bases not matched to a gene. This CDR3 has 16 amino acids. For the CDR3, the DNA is TGTGCCAGCAGCCCCTTAGCGGGTTACTCCTACAATGAGCAGTTCTTC. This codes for CASSPLAGYSYNEQFF.

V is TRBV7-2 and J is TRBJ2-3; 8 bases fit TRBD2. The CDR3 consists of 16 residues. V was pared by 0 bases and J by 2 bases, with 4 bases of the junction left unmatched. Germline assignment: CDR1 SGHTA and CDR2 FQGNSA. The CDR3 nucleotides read TGTGCCAGCAGCTTAGCTATAGCGGGAAACACAGATACGCAGTATTTT. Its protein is CASSLAIAGNTDTQYF.

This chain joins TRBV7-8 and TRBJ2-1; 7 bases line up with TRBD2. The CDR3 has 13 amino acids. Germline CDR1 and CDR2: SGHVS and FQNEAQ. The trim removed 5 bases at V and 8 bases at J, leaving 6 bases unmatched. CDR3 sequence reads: CASSPTSSDEQFF. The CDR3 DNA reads TGTGCCAGCAGCCCGACTAGCTCGGATGAGCAGTTCTTC.

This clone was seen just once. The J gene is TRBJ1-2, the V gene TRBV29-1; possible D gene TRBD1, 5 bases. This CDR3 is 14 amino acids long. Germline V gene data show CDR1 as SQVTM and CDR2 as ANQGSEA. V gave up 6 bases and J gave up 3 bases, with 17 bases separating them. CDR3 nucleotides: TGCAGCGTCGAGGGACGCCCGGGGGACTATGGCTACACCTTC. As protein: CSVEGRPGDYGYTF.

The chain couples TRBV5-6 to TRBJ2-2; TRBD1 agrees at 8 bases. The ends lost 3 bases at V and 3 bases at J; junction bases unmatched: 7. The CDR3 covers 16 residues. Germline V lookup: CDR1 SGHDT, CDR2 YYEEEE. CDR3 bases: TGTGCCAGCAGCTACAGGGGGATACTAGACACCGGGGAGCTGTTTTTT. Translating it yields CASSYRGILDTGELFF.

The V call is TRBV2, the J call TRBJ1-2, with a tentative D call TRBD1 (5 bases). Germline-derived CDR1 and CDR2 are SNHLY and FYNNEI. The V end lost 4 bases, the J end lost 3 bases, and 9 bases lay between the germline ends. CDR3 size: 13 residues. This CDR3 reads CASSVRGDYGYTF. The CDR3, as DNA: TGTGCCAGCAGTGTTAGGGGCGACTATGGCTACACCTTC.

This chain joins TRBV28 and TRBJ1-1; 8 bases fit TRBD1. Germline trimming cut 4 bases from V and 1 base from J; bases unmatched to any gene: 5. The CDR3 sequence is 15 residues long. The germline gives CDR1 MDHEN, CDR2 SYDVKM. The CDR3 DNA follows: TGTGCCAGCAGTTCGGATGACAGGGGGAACACTGAAGCTTTCTTT. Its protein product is CASSSDDRGNTEAFF.

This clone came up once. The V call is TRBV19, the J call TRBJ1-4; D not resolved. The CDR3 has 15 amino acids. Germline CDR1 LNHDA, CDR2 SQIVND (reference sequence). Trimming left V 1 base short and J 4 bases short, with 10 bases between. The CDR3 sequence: CASSIVRQINEKLFF. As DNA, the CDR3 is TGTGCCAGTAGTATAGTGCGGCAAATTAATGAAAAACTGTTTTTT.

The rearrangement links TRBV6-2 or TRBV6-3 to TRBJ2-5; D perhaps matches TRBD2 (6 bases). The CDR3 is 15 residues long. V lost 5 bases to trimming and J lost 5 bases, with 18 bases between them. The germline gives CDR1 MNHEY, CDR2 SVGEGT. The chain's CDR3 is CASSPPGLRRETQYF. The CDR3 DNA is TGTGCCAGCAGTCCCCCGGGACTGAGGCGCGAGACCCAGTACTTC.

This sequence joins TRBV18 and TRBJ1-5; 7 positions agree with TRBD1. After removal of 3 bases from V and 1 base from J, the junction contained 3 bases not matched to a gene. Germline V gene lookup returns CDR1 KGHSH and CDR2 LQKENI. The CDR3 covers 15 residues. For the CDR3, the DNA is TGTGCCAGCTCACCCGGACAGGAGAGCAATCAGCCCCAGCATTTT. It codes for CASSPGQESNQPQHF.

The CDR3 protein is CASSLQGEYTEAFF. CDR3 DNA: TGTGCCAGCAGCCTCCAGGGGGAATACACTGAAGCTTTCTTT. The rearrangement joins TRBV11-3 to TRBJ1-1, with 7 bases that match TRBD1. Per germline, CDR1 SGHNT and CDR2 YENEEA. J lost 3 bases, V lost 5 bases, and 6 bases had no gene match. The CDR3 runs to 14 residues.

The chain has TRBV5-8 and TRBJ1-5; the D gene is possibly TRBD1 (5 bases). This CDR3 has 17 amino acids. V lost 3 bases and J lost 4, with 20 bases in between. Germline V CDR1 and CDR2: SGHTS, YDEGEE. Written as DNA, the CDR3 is TGTGCCAGCAGCTACGGGCCTTTTGCCGGGGGTAATCAGCCCCAGCATTTT. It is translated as CASSYGPFAGGNQPQHF.

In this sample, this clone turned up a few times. CDR3 coding DNA: TGTGCCAGCAGTCCCCGGGCAGGGGTTCCGAATGGCTACACCTTC. Translating it yields CASSPRAGVPNGYTF. The chain joins TRBV6-4 to TRBJ1-2; tentatively, D is TRBD1 (6 bases). Looked up from germline, CDR1 is MRHNA and CDR2 is SNTAGT. This CDR3 has 15 residues. Trimming left V 5 bases short and J 6 bases short, with 19 bases between.

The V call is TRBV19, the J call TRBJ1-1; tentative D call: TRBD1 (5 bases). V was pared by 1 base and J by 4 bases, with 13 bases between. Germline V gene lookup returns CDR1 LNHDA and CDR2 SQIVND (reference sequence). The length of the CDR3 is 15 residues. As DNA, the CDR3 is TGTGCCAGTAGTATAGTGTCAGGGTCGGGCACTGAAGCTTTCTTT. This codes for CASSIVSGSGTEAFF.

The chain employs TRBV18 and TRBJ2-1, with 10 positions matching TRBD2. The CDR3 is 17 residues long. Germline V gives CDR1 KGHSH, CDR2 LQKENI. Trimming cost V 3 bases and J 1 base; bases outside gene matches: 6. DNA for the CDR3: TGTGCCAGCTCACCGCTAGCGGGAGCGGGTTCCTACAATGAGCAGTTCTTC. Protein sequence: CASSPLAGAGSYNEQFF.

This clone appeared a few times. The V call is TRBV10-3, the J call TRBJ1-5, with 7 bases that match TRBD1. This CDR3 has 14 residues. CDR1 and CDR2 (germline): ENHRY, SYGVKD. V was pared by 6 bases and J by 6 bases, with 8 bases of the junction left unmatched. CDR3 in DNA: TGTGCCATCAGAGCGACAGGGATGGGTCAGCCCCAGCATTTT. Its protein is CAIRATGMGQPQHF.

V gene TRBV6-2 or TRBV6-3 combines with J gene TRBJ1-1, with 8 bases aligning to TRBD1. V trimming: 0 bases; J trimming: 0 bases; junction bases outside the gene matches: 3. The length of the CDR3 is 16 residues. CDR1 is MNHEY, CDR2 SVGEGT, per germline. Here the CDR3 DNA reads TGTGCCAGCAGTTACTCGACAGGGGAGATGAACACTGAAGCTTTCTTT. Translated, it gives CASSYSTGEMNTEAFF.

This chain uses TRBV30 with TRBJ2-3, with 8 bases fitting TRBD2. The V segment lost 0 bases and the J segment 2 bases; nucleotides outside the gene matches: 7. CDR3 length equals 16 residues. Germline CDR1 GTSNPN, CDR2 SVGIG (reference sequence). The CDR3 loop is CAWSVGAGGLTDTQYF. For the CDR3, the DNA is TGTGCCTGGAGTGTCGGCGCGGGAGGACTCACAGATACGCAGTATTTT.

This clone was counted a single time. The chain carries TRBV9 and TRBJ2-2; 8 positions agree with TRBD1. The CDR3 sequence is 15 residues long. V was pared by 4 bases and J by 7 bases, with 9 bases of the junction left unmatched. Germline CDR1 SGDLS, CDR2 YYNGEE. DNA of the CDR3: TGTGCCAGCAGCCCGGAAACAGGGGGTAACGGGGAGCTGTTTTTT. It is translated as CASSPETGGNGELFF.